The rows below give T cell receptor beta chains drawn from one sample of a study of cytotoxic CD8 clonotypes in ibrutinib-treated CLL. Measured with immunoSEQ multiplex PCR; TCRdb has only the in-frame clones, and not every one. The sample lists 250,000 to 350,000 clones, around 77% occurring once. Material: PBMCs, obtained at disease progression, from a patient treated with ibrutinib. Receptors were obtained from a human donor with chronic lymphocytic leukemia. Both conserved end residues are part of each CDR3. The order of the fields is J gene, D gene, V gene, clone size, CDR3 DNA, CDR3 protein. The D gene is left open where the match is weak. Size is omitted from some rows. Given values are once, few, many or a class for expanded clones.

j_call: TRBJ2-7; d_call: NA; v_call: TRBV5-1; clone_size: NA; cdr3_nt: TGCGCCAGCAGCCCCCGGCGAGGGGTCGACGAGCAGTACTTC; cdr3_aa: CASSPRRGVDEQYF
j_call: TRBJ1-2; d_call: TRBD1; v_call: TRBV6-5; clone_size: NA; cdr3_nt: TGTGCCAGCAGTAGGACAGGGGGCGGCTATGGCTACACCTTC; cdr3_aa: CASSRTGGGYGYTF
j_call: TRBJ2-1; d_call: NA; v_call: TRBV10-3; clone_size: NA; cdr3_nt: TGTGCCGCATGGGGAGTGAGGAATGAGCAGTTCTTC; cdr3_aa: CAAWGVRNEQFF
j_call: TRBJ1-5; d_call: NA; v_call: TRBV4-1; clone_size: few; cdr3_nt: TGCGCCAGCAGCCAAATCTACCTTTGGGATAGCAATCAGCCCCAGCATTTT; cdr3_aa: CASSQIYLWDSNQPQHF
j_call: TRBJ2-1; d_call: TRBD2; v_call: TRBV10-3; clone_size: NA; cdr3_nt: TGTGCCATCAGTGAATGGGGAGCGGCGGGAGGGCAGAATGAGCAGTTCTTC; cdr3_aa: CAISEWGAAGGQNEQFF
j_call: TRBJ1-6; d_call: NA; v_call: TRBV2; clone_size: NA; cdr3_nt: TGTGCCAGCAGTGACCTATCTGCCAGGAGCTCCTATAATTCACCCCTCCACTTT; cdr3_aa: CASSDLSARSSYNSPLHF
j_call: TRBJ2-1; d_call: TRBD2; v_call: TRBV29-1; clone_size: NA; cdr3_nt: TGCAGCGTTGAAAGGACCGGGCCGACGGGGGGCAATGAGCAGTTCTTC; cdr3_aa: CSVERTGPTGGNEQFF
j_call: TRBJ1-1; d_call: NA; v_call: TRBV29-1; clone_size: NA; cdr3_nt: TGCAGCGTTGACCCCCTTGGACAGTGGGACACTGAAGCTTTCTTT; cdr3_aa: CSVDPLGQWDTEAFF
j_call: TRBJ1-4; d_call: NA; v_call: TRBV29-1; clone_size: once; cdr3_nt: TGCAGCGTGCTGACCGGGACCTCACTGTTTTTT; cdr3_aa: CSVLTGTSLFF
j_call: TRBJ1-5; d_call: NA; v_call: TRBV28; clone_size: NA; cdr3_nt: TGTGCCAGCAGTTTCGCTAGTAGCAATCAGCCCCAGCATTTT; cdr3_aa: CASSFASSNQPQHF
j_call: TRBJ2-7; d_call: NA; v_call: TRBV20-1; clone_size: NA; cdr3_nt: TGCAGTGCTAGAGGCGTAGTCGAGCAGTACTTC; cdr3_aa: CSARGVVEQYF
j_call: TRBJ1-2; d_call: TRBD1; v_call: TRBV13; clone_size: NA; cdr3_nt: TGTGCCAGCAGCTTAGGGGACAGGGAGAACTATGGCTACACCTTC; cdr3_aa: CASSLGDRENYGYTF
j_call: TRBJ2-1; d_call: TRBD1; v_call: TRBV27; clone_size: NA; cdr3_nt: TGTGCCAGCAGTTACTCTACCGGGACAGGGGGGTTTCGGTTCTTC; cdr3_aa: CASSYSTGTGGFRFF
j_call: TRBJ2-3; d_call: TRBD2; v_call: TRBV7-3; clone_size: NA; cdr3_nt: TGTGCCAGCAGCTCTGGACTAGTAGGAGATACGCAGTATTTT; cdr3_aa: CASSSGLVGDTQYF
j_call: TRBJ2-1; d_call: NA; v_call: TRBV5-1; clone_size: NA; cdr3_nt: TGCGCCAGCAGCTTGACAGGCGACTCCTACAATGAGCAGTTCTTC; cdr3_aa: CASSLTGDSYNEQFF
j_call: TRBJ1-2; d_call: TRBD1; v_call: TRBV6-1; clone_size: NA; cdr3_nt: TGTGCCAGTAGACAGGGTCCTGGCTACACCTTC; cdr3_aa: CASRQGPGYTF
j_call: TRBJ2-7; d_call: NA; v_call: TRBV5-8; clone_size: NA; cdr3_nt: TGTGCCAGCAGACCTAACAGGGACGCCCTCTCCTACGAGCAGTACTTC; cdr3_aa: CASRPNRDALSYEQYF
j_call: TRBJ2-3; d_call: NA; v_call: TRBV21-1; clone_size: NA; cdr3_nt: TGTGCCAGCAGCAACCGGACCTTTACTAGCACAGATACGCAGTATTTT; cdr3_aa: CASSNRTFTSTDTQYF
j_call: TRBJ2-2; d_call: NA; v_call: TRBV6-5; clone_size: once; cdr3_nt: TGTGCCAGCAGTTACCGGGGGACGAACACCGGGGAGCTGTTTTTT; cdr3_aa: CASSYRGTNTGELFF
j_call: TRBJ2-7; d_call: NA; v_call: TRBV11-2; clone_size: NA; cdr3_nt: TGTGCCAGCAGCTTAGTTTCAGGCTCCTACGAGCAGTACTTC; cdr3_aa: CASSLVSGSYEQYF
j_call: TRBJ2-5; d_call: TRBD2; v_call: TRBV5-4; clone_size: NA; cdr3_nt: TGTGCCAGCAGCTCGCCAACCCGGGGGGGACCGGAGACCCAGTACTTC; cdr3_aa: CASSSPTRGGPETQYF
j_call: TRBJ2-5; d_call: NA; v_call: TRBV9; clone_size: NA; cdr3_nt: TGTGCCAGCAGCTTAGGGGGACAAGAGACCCAGTACTTC; cdr3_aa: CASSLGGQETQYF
j_call: TRBJ2-7; d_call: TRBD1; v_call: TRBV28; clone_size: NA; cdr3_nt: TGTGCCAGCAGCACACCGGGACAGGGTTTCCGCGAGCAGTACTTC; cdr3_aa: CASSTPGQGFREQYF
j_call: TRBJ2-3; d_call: NA; v_call: TRBV7-8; clone_size: NA; cdr3_nt: TGTGCCAGCAGCTTAGACTCGACCTTTAGCACAGATACGCAGTATTTT; cdr3_aa: CASSLDSTFSTDTQYF
j_call: TRBJ2-1; d_call: TRBD2; v_call: TRBV5-1; clone_size: NA; cdr3_nt: TGCGCCAGCAGCCGATTGCTAGCGGGGGGTGACAATGAGCAGTTCTTC; cdr3_aa: CASSRLLAGGDNEQFF
j_call: TRBJ2-3; d_call: TRBD2; v_call: TRBV4-1; clone_size: NA; cdr3_nt: TGCGCCAGCAGCCGAGCCGGGACTAGCGGGGGCCGAGGAGATACGCAGTATTTT; cdr3_aa: CASSRAGTSGGRGDTQYF
j_call: TRBJ2-3; d_call: NA; v_call: TRBV5-1; clone_size: NA; cdr3_nt: TGCGCCAGCAGCTTGGGTCAGGGGCCGGATACGCAGTATTTT; cdr3_aa: CASSLGQGPDTQYF
j_call: TRBJ1-1; d_call: NA; v_call: TRBV5-1; clone_size: NA; cdr3_nt: TGCGCCAGCAGCTTGGTCCTCACGAAGGCTTTCTTT; cdr3_aa: CASSLVLTKAFF
j_call: TRBJ2-1; d_call: NA; v_call: TRBV7-9; clone_size: NA; cdr3_nt: TGTGCCAGCAGCTCCTGGGACTACAATGAGCAGTTCTTC; cdr3_aa: CASSSWDYNEQFF
j_call: TRBJ1-1; d_call: NA; v_call: TRBV5-1; clone_size: NA; cdr3_nt: TGCGCCAGCACAGGAAGGACGGCCGGGGACACTGAAGCTTTCTTT; cdr3_aa: CASTGRTAGDTEAFF
j_call: TRBJ2-3; d_call: NA; v_call: TRBV9; clone_size: NA; cdr3_nt: TGTGCCAGCAGCGTAGAACCATTAGGCACAGATACGCAGTATTTT; cdr3_aa: CASSVEPLGTDTQYF
j_call: TRBJ2-7; d_call: NA; v_call: TRBV28; clone_size: NA; cdr3_nt: TGTGCCAGCAGTTGGAGCTACCGATACGAGCAGTACTTC; cdr3_aa: CASSWSYRYEQYF
j_call: TRBJ1-2; d_call: TRBD1; v_call: TRBV5-4; clone_size: NA; cdr3_nt: TGTGCCAGCAGCTTGGCAGGGGGCGATGGCTACACCTTC; cdr3_aa: CASSLAGGDGYTF
j_call: TRBJ2-5; d_call: NA; v_call: TRBV25-1; clone_size: NA; cdr3_nt: TGTGCCAGCAGTCCCCGATGGGGGGAAGAGACCCAGTACTTC; cdr3_aa: CASSPRWGEETQYF
j_call: TRBJ1-1; d_call: NA; v_call: TRBV28; clone_size: NA; cdr3_nt: TGTGCCAGCAGCGCTATTGAAGCTTTCTTT; cdr3_aa: CASSAIEAFF
j_call: TRBJ1-6; d_call: NA; v_call: TRBV6-5; clone_size: NA; cdr3_nt: TGTGCCAGCAGTTATGCTAAGCGGTTGGCCCTCCACTTT; cdr3_aa: CASSYAKRLALHF
j_call: TRBJ2-3; d_call: TRBD1; v_call: TRBV7-3; clone_size: few; cdr3_nt: TGTGCCAGCAGCCTAGGGACAGGAAGCACAGATACGCAGTATTTT; cdr3_aa: CASSLGTGSTDTQYF
j_call: TRBJ1-1; d_call: NA; v_call: TRBV5-4; clone_size: NA; cdr3_nt: TGTGCCAGCAGCTTTGGGGGACGGTTGAACACTGAAGCTTTCTTT; cdr3_aa: CASSFGGRLNTEAFF